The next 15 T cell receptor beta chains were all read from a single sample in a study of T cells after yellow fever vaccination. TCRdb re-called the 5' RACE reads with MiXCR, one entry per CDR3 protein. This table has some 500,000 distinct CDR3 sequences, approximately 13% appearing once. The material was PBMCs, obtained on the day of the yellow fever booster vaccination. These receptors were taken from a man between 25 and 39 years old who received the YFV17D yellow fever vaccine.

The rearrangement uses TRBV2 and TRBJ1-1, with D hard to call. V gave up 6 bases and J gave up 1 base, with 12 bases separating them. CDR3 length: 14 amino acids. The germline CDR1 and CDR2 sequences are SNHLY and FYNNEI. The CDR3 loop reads CASRERMGNTEAFF. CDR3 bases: TGTGCCAGCAGGGAGAGGATGGGGAACACTGAAGCTTTCTTT. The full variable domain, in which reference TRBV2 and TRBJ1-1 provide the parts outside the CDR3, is EPEVTQTPSHQVTQMGQEVILRCVPISNHLYFYWYRQILGQKVEFLVSFYNNEISEKSEIFDDQFSVERPDGSNFTLKIRSTKLEDSAMYFCASRERMGNTEAFFGQGTRLTVV.

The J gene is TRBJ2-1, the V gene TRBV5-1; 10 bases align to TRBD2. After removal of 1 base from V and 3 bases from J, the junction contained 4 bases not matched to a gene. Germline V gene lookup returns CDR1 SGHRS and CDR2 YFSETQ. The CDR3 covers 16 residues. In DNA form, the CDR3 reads TGCGCCAGCAGCTTGTATCCTAGCGGGAGCTACAATGAGCAGTTCTTC. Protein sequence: CASSLYPSGSYNEQFF.

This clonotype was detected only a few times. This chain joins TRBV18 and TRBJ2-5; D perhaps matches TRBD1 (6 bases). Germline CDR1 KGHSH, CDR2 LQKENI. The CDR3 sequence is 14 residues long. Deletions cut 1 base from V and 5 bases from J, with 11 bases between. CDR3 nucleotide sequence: TGTGCCAGCTCACCACTTGGGGGCGCGGAGACCCAGTACTTC. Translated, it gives CASSPLGGAETQYF.

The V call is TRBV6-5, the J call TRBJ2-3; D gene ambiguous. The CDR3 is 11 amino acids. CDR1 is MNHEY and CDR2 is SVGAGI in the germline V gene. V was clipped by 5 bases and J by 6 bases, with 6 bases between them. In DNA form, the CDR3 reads TGTGCCAGCAGTAAAGACGATACGCAGTATTTT. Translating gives CASSKDDTQYF.

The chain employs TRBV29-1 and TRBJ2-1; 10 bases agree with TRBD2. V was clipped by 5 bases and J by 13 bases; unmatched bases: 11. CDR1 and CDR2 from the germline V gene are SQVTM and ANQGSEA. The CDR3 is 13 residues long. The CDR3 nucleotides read TGCAGCGTTCGTCCCGGGACTAGCGCCCCCCAGTTCTTC. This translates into CSVRPGTSAPQFF.

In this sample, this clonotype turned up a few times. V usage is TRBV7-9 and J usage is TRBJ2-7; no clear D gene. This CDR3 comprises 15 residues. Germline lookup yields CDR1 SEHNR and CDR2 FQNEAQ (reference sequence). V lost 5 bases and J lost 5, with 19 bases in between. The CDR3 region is CASSRRVLSEDEQYF. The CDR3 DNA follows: TGTGCCAGCAGCCGCCGGGTCCTGTCTGAGGACGAGCAGTACTTC.

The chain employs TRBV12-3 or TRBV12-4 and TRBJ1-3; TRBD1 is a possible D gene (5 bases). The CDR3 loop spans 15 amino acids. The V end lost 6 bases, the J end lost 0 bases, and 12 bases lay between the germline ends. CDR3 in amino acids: CASSPGGNSGNTIYF. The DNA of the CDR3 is TGTGCCAGCAGCCCGGGGGGTAACTCTGGAAACACCATATATTTT.

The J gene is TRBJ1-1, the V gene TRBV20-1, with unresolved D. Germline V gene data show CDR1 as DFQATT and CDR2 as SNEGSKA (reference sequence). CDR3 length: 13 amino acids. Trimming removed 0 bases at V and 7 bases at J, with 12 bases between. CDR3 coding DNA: TGCAGTGCTAGAGAGAGTCGACAATATGAAGCTTTCTTT. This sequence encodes CSARESRQYEAFF.

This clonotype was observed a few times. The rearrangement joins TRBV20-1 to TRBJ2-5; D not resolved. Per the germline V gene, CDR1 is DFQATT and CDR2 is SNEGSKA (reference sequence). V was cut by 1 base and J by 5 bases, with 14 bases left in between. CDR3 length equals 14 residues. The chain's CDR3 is CSARVPFLGETQYF. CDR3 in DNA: TGCAGTGCTAGAGTCCCCTTCCTGGGGGAGACCCAGTACTTC.

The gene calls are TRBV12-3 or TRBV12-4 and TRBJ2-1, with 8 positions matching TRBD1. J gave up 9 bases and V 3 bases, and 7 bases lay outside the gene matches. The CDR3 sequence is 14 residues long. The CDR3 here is CASSLEDRAGEQFF. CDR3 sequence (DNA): TGTGCCAGCAGTTTGGAGGACAGGGCGGGTGAGCAGTTCTTC.

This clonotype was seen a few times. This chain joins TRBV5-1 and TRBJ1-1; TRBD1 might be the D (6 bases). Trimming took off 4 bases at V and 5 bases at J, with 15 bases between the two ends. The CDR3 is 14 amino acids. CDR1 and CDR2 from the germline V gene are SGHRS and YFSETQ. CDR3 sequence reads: CASSGGRGGTEAFF. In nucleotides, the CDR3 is TGCGCCAGCAGCGGGGGGCGGGGTGGGACTGAAGCTTTCTTT.

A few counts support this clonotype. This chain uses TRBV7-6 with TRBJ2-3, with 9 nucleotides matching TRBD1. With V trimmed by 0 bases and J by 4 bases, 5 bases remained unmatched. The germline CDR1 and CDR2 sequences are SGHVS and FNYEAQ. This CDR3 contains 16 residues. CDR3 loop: CASSLAGTGLSDTQYF. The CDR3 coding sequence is TGTGCCAGCAGCTTAGCCGGGACAGGGTTATCAGATACGCAGTATTTT.

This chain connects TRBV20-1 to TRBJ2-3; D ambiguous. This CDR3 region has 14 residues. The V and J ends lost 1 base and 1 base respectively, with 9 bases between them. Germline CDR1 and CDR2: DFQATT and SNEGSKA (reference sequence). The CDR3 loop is CSARALFRTDTQYF. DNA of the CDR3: TGCAGTGCTAGAGCCCTGTTCCGCACAGATACGCAGTATTTT.

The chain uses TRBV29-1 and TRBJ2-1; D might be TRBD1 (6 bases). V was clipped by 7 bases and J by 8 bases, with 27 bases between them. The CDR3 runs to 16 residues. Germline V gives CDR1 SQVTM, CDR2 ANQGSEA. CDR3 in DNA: TGCAGCGCACCCTTTGGGGGACACACTTCAGGCGATGAGCAGTTCTTC. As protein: CSAPFGGHTSGDEQFF.

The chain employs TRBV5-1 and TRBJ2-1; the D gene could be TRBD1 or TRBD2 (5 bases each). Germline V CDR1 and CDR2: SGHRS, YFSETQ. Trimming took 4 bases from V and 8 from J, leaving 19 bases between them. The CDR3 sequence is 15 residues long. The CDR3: CASSDRDLSYDEQFF. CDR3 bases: TGCGCCAGCAGCGACCGGGACCTATCGTACGATGAGCAGTTCTTC.